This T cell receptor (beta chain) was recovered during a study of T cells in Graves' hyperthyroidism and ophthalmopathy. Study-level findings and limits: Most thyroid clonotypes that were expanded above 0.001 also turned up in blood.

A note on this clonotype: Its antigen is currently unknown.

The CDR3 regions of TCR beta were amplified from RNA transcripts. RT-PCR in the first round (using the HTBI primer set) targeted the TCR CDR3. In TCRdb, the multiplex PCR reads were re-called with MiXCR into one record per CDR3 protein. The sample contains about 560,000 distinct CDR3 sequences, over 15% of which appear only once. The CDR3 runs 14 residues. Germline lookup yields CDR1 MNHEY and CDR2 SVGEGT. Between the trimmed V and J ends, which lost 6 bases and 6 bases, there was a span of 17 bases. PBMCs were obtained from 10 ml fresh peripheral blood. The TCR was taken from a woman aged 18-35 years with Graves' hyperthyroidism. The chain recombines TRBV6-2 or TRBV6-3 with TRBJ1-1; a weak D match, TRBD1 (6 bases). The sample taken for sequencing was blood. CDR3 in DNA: TGTGCCAGCAGCCAAGGGTCGGGGGCGTCTGAAGCTTTCTTT. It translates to CASSQGSGASEAFF.